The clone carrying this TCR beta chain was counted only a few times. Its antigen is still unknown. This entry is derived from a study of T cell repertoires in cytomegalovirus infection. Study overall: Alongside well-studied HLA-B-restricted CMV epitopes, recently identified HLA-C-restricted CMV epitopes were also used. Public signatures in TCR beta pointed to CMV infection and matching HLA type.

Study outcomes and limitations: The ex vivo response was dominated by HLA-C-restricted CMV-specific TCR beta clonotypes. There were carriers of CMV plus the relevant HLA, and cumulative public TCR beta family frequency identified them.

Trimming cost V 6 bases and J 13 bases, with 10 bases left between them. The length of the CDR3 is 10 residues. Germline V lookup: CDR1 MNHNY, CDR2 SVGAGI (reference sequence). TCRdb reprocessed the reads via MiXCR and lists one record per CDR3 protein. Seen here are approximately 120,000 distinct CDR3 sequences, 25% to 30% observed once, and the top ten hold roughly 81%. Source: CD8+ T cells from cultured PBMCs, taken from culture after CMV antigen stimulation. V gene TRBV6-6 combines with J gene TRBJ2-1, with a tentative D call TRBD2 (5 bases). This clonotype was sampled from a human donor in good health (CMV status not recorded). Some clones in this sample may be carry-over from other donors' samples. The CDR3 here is CASSGGPQFF. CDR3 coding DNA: TGTGCCAGCAGCGGAGGACCTCAGTTCTTC.